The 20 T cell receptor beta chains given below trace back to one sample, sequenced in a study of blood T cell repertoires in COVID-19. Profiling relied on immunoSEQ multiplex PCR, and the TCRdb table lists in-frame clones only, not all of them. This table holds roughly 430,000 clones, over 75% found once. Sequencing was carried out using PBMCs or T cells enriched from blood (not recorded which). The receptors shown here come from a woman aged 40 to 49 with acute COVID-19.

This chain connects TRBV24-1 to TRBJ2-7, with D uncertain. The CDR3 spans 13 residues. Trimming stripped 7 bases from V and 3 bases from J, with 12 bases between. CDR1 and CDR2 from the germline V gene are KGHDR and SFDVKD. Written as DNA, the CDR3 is TGTGCCACCAGCAGACAAGATGACTACGAGCAGTACTTC. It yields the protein CATSRQDDYEQYF.

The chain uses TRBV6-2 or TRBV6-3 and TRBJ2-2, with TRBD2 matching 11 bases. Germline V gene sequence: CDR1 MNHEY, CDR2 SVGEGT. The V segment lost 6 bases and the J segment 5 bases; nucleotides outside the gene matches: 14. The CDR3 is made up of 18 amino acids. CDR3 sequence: CASSHSLAGGPSTGELFF. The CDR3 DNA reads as TGTGCCAGCAGCCATAGCCTAGCGGGGGGACCGAGTACCGGGGAGCTGTTTTTT.

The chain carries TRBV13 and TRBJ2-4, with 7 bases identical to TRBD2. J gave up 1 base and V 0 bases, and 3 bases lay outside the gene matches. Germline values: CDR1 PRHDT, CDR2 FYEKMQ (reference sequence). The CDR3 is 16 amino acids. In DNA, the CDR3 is TGTGCCAGCAGCTTAGGAACTAGCGCGGCCAAAAACATTCAGTACTTC. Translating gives CASSLGTSAAKNIQYF. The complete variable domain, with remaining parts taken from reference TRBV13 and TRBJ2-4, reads AAGVIQSPRHLIKEKRETATLKCYPIPRHDTVYWYQQGPGQDPQFLISFYEKMQSDKGSIPDRFSAQQFSDYHSELNMSSLELGDSALYFCASSLGTSAAKNIQYFGAGTRLSVL.

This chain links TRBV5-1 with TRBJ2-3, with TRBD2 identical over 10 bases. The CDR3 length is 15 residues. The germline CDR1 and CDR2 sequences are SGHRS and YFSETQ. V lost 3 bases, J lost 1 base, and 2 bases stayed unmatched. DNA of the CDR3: TGCGCCAGCAGCTACACTAGCGGGGGCACAGATACGCAGTATTTT. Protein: CASSYTSGGTDTQYF.

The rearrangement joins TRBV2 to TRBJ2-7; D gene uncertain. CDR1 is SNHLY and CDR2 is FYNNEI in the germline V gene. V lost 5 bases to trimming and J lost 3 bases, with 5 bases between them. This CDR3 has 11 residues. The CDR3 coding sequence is TGTGCCAGCAGTCCCTACTACGAGCAGTACTTC. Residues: CASSPYYEQYF.

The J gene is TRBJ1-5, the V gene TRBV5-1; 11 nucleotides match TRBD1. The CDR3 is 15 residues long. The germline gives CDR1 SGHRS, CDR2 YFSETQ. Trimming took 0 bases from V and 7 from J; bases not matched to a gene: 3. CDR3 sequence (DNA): TGCGCCAGCAGCTTGGGGGGACAGGGGGAACAGCCCCAGCATTTT. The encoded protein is CASSLGGQGEQPQHF.

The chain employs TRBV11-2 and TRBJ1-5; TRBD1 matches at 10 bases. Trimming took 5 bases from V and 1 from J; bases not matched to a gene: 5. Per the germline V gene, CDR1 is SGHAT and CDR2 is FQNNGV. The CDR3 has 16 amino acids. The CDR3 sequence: CASSVRQGASNQPQHF. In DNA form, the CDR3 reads TGTGCCAGCAGCGTTAGACAGGGGGCGAGCAATCAGCCCCAGCATTTT. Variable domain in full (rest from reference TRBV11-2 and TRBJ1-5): EAGVAQSPRYKIIEKRQSVAFWCNPISGHATLYWYQQILGQGPKLLIQFQNNGVVDDSQLPKDRFSAERLKGVDSTLKIQPAKLEDSAVYLCASSVRQGASNQPQHFGDGTRLSIL.

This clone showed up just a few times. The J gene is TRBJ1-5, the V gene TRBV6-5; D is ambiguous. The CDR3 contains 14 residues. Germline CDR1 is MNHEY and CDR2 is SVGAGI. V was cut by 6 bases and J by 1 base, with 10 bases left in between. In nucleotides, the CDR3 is TGTGCCAGCAGCTCTGGCTGGAGCAATCAGCCCCAGCATTTT. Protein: CASSSGWSNQPQHF.

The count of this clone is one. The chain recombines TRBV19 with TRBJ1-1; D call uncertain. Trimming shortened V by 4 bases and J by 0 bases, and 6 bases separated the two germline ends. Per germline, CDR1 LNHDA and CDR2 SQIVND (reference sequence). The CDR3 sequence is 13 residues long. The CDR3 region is CASSTIVNTEAFF. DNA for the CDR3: TGTGCCAGTAGTACCATTGTGAACACTGAAGCTTTCTTT.

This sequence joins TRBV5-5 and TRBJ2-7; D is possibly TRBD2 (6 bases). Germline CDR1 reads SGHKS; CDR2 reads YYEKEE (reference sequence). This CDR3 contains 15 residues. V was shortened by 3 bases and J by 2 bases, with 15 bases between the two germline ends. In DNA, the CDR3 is TGTGCCAGCAGCTGGGGTGAAGGAGGGCCCTACGAGCAGTACTTC. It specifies CASSWGEGGPYEQYF. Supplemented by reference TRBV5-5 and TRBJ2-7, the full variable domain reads DAGVTQSPTHLIKTRGQQVTLRCSPISGHKSVSWYQQVLGQGPQFIFQYYEKEERGRGNFPDRFSARQFPNYSSELNVNALLLGDSALYLCASSWGEGGPYEQYFGPGTRLTVT.

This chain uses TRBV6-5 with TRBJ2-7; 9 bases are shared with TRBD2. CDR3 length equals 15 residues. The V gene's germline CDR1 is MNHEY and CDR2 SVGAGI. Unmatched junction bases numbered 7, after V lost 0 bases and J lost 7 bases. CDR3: CASSYSLAGSREQYF. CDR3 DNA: TGTGCCAGCAGTTACTCACTAGCGGGCTCTAGGGAGCAGTACTTC.

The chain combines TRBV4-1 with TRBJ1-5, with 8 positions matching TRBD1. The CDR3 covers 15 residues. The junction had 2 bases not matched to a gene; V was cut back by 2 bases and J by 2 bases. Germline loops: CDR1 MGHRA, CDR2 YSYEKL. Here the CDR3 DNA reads TGCGCCAGCAGCCAACAGACAGGGGGCAATCAGCCCCAGCATTTT. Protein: CASSQQTGGNQPQHF.

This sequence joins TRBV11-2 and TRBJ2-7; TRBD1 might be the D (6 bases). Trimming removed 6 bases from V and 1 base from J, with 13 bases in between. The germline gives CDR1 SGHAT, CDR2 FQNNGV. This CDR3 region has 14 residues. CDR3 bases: TGTGCCAGCAGGTCAAGGACAGTTTCCTACGAGCAGTACTTC. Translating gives CASRSRTVSYEQYF.

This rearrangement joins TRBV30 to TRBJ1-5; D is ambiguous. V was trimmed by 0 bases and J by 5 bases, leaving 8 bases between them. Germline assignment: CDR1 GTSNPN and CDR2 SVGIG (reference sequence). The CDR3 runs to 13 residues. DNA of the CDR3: TGTGCCTGGAGTGTAGGGCGGGATCAGCCCCAGCATTTT. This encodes CAWSVGRDQPQHF. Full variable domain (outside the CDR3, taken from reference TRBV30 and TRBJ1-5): SQTIHQWPATLVQPVGSPLSLECTVEGTSNPNLYWYRQAAGRGLQLLFYSVGIGQISSEVPQNLSASRPQDRQFILSSKKLLLSDSGFYLCAWSVGRDQPQHFGDGTRLSIL.

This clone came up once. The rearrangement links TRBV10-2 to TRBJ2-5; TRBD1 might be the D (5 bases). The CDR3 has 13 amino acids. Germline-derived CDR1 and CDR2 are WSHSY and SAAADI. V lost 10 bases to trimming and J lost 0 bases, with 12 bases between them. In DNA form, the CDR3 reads TGCGCCACCGAAAAGACAGACCAAGAGACCCAGTACTTC. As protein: CATEKTDQETQYF.

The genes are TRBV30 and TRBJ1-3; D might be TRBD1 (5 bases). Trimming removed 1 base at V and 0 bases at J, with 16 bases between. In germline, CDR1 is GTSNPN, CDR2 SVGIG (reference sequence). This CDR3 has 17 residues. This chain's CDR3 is CAWSGHPGGVSGNTIYF. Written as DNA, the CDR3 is TGTGCCTGGAGTGGACACCCGGGGGGGGTCTCTGGAAACACCATATATTTT.

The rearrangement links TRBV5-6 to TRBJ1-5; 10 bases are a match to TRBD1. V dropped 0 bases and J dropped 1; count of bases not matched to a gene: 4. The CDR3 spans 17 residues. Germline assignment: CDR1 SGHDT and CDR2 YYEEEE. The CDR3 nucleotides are TGTGCCAGCAGCTTGGTGGACAGGGGGGTGAGCAATCAGCCCCAGCATTTT. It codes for CASSLVDRGVSNQPQHF.

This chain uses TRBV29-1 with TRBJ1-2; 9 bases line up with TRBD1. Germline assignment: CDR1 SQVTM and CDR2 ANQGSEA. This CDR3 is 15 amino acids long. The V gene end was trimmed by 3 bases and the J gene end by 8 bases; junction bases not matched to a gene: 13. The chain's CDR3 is CSVDNIQGALAGYTF. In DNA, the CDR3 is TGCAGCGTTGATAATATACAGGGGGCATTGGCCGGCTACACCTTC.

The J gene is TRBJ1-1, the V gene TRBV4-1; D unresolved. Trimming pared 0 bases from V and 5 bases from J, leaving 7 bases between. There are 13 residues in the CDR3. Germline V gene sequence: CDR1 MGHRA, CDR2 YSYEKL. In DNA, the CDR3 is TGCGCCAGCAGCCAAGATTCGGGGACTGAAGCTTTCTTT. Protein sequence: CASSQDSGTEAFF.

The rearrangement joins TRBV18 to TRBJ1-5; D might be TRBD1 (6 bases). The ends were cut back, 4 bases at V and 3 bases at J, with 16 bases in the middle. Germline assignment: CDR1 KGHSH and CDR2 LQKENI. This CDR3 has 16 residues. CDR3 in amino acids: CASSLPLGTNNQPQHF. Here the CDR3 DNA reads TGTGCCAGCTCACTTCCGTTGGGGACAAACAATCAGCCCCAGCATTTT. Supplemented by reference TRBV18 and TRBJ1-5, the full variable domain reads NAGVMQNPRHLVRRRGQEARLRCSPMKGHSHVYWYRQLPEEGLKFMVYLQKENIIDESGMPKERFSAEFPKEGPSILRIQQVVRGDSAAYFCASSLPLGTNNQPQHFGDGTRLSIL.